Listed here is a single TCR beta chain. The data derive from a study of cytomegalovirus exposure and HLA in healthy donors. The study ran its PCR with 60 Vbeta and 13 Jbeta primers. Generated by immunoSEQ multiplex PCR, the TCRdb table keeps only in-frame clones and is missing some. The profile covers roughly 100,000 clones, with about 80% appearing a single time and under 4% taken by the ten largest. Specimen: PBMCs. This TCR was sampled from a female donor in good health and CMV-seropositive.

CDR3 amino acids: CASSERGAGGTDTQYF. In DNA form, the CDR3 reads TGTGCCAGCAGTGAGCGGGGTGCGGGGGGGACAGATACGCAGTATTTT. The gene calls are TRBV2 and TRBJ2-3; 9 bases are shared with TRBD2. With V trimmed by 3 bases and J by 3 bases, 7 bases remained unmatched. Germline lookup yields CDR1 SNHLY and CDR2 FYNNEI. CDR3 length: 16 amino acids. The full variable domain, with the rest looked up from reference TRBV2 and TRBJ2-3, is EPEVTQTPSHQVTQMGQEVILRCVPISNHLYFYWYRQILGQKVEFLVSFYNNEISEKSEIFDDQFSVERPDGSNFTLKIRSTKLEDSAMYFCASSERGAGGTDTQYFGPGTRLTVL.